The rows below give T cell receptor beta chains drawn from one sample of a study of shared clonotypes between healthy human individuals. The table came from immunoSEQ multiplex PCR; TCRdb's copy has only in-frame clones and leaves some out. This sample has over a million clones, with around 82% found just once. Sequencing was done on a sample of memory CD4+ T cells from PBMCs. These receptors were collected from a man between 18 and 29 years old in good health. Some clones in this sample may be carry-over from other donors' samples. CDR3s include the opening cysteine and the closing phenylalanine or tryptophan. A D gene is named only where the DNA matches it firmly. A row's size may be missing; if present it is once, few, many or a size class.

TRBJ2-1 | NA | NA | TRBV4-3 | CASSPSRGIGEQFF | TGCGCCAGCAGCCCATCCCGAGGAATTGGTGAGCAGTTCTTC
TRBJ1-4 | NA | TRBD1 | TRBV6-6 | CASSWTGGYEKLFF | TGTGCCAGCAGTTGGACAGGGGGATATGAAAAACTGTTTTTT
TRBJ2-1 | few | TRBD1 | TRBV29-1 | CSVDADRVNEQFF | TGCAGCGTTGACGCGGACAGGGTAAATGAGCAGTTCTTC
TRBJ2-4 | NA | TRBD2 | TRBV27 | CASSPTYVAGVGAKNIQYF | TGTGCCAGCAGTCCGACATACGTAGCGGGAGTCGGTGCCAAAAACATTCAGTACTTC
TRBJ2-5 | NA | NA | TRBV7-7 | CASSLGGRGETQYF | TGTGCCAGCAGCTTAGGGGGGCGAGGGGAGACCCAGTACTTC
TRBJ1-2 | NA | TRBD1 | TRBV28 | CASSLSGGTYGYTF | TGTGCCAGCAGTTTATCAGGGGGCACCTATGGCTACACCTTC
TRBJ2-7 | NA | NA | TRBV28 | CASRGTGTSNYEQYF | TGTGCCAGCAGAGGGACCGGGACTTCCAACTACGAGCAGTACTTC
TRBJ1-3 | NA | NA | TRBV27 | CASRPRHSGNTIYF | TGTGCCAGCAGACCCCGACACTCTGGAAACACCATATATTTT
TRBJ2-5 | NA | TRBD2 | TRBV11-2 | CASSVASGTQSSQYF | TGTGCCAGCAGCGTCGCTAGCGGGACGCAGAGTTCCCAGTACTTC
TRBJ1-1 | few | NA | TRBV27 | CASIGGGQANTEAFF | TGTGCCAGCATCGGGGGGGGGCAAGCGAACACTGAAGCTTTCTTT
TRBJ1-2 | NA | NA | TRBV7-2 | CASSISQGQNYGYTF | TGTGCCAGCAGCATAAGCCAGGGCCAGAACTATGGCTACACCTTC
TRBJ1-2 | NA | TRBD1 | TRBV6-1 | CASRDRAYGYTF | TGTGCCAGCAGGGACAGGGCCTATGGCTACACCTTC
TRBJ2-7 | NA | TRBD2 | TRBV28 | CASRQTSGRGVWQYF | TGTGCCAGCAGACAGACTAGCGGGAGAGGTGTTTGGCAGTACTTC
TRBJ1-2 | NA | TRBD1 | TRBV5-4 | CASSSGTGGVKAYGYTF | TGTGCCAGCAGCTCCGGGACAGGGGGCGTTAAGGCCTATGGCTACACCTTC
TRBJ1-5 | NA | NA | TRBV19 | CASSFSSPSNQPQHF | TGTGCCAGTAGCTTCTCCAGTCCCAGCAATCAGCCCCAGCATTTT
TRBJ2-5 | NA | NA | TRBV18 | CASSPSASVEETQYF | TGTGCCAGCTCACCATCCGCTAGCGTGGAAGAGACCCAGTACTTC
TRBJ2-7 | NA | TRBD1 | TRBV5-1 | CASSNGQGYEQYF | TGCGCCAGCAGCAACGGACAGGGCTACGAGCAGTACTTC
TRBJ1-1 | NA | NA | TRBV30 | CAWSVKGTEAFF | TGTGCCTGGAGCGTCAAGGGCACTGAAGCTTTCTTT
TRBJ2-2 | NA | NA | TRBV7-8 | CASSLALGNTGELFF | TGTGCCAGCAGCTTAGCGCTGGGGAACACCGGGGAGCTGTTTTTT
TRBJ2-7 | NA | NA | TRBV25-1 | CASLGGVWSYEQYF | TGTGCCAGCCTGGGTGGGGTATGGTCCTACGAGCAGTACTTC
TRBJ1-1 | NA | NA | TRBV5-1 | CASSRGLVNTEAFF | TGCGCCAGCAGCCGGGGCCTGGTGAACACTGAAGCTTTCTTT
TRBJ2-3 | few | NA | TRBV14 | CASSSRTEGTDTQYF | TGTGCCAGCAGCTCCCGGACAGAAGGCACAGATACGCAGTATTTT